The 3 T cell receptor beta chains presented below share a single source sample, sequenced in a study of shared clonotypes between healthy human individuals. Clones were sequenced by immunoSEQ multiplex PCR, and TCRdb holds only the in-frame ones, with some missing. Of about 650,000 clones listed, 95% were seen once; the top ten hold about 0.11%. Selected positively for CCR7 and CD45RO-negative, naive CD8 cells excluded terminally differentiated effector memory CD45RA+ cells. The sequencing input was naive CD8+ T cells sorted from blood. Every receptor here comes from a woman in her 30s in good health.

The V call is TRBV28, the J call TRBJ2-5; D is ambiguous. The DNA end is more similar to TRBJ2-7, so the J call may be wrong. This CDR3 spans 12 amino acids. CDR1 is MDHEN, CDR2 SYDVKM, per germline. CDR3 DNA: TGTGCCAGCGGCCCTTCGCGGCACGAGCAGTACTTC. It is translated as CASGPSRHEQYF.

The chain is built from TRBV19 and TRBJ2-7; the match to TRBD1 covers 7 bases. V lost 6 bases to trimming and J lost 1 base; unmatched junction nucleotides: 3. The CDR3 length is 13 residues. The germline V gene encodes CDR1 LNHDA and CDR2 SQIVND (reference sequence). Here the CDR3 DNA reads TGTGCCAGTAGCGCGACAGGGTCCTACGAGCAGTACTTC. Its translation is CASSATGSYEQYF.

V is TRBV10-3 and J is TRBJ1-6; no definite D call. The CDR3 has 12 amino acids. V was cut by 0 bases and J by 15 bases, with 9 bases left in between. Germline lookup yields CDR1 ENHRY and CDR2 SYGVKD. The CDR3 here is CAISESVGDLHF. CDR3 nucleotides: TGTGCCATCAGTGAGTCGGTTGGGGACCTCCACTTT.